This TCR beta chain was recorded in a study of identical twins. General study points: Low generation-probability sequences were in excess among twin-shared out-of-frame alpha sequences.

The CDR3 is made up of 15 amino acids. Germline loops: CDR1 SGHNT, CDR2 YYREEE (reference sequence). V was clipped by 1 base and J by 5 bases; unmatched bases: 7. TCRdb re-called the 5' RACE reads through MiXCR, storing one row per CDR3 protein. The sample lists around 690,000 distinct CDR3 sequences, less than 25% occurring once. This clonotype was picked up many times. What it binds is unknown. The same sample was also used in a study of T cells expressing NK-cell markers. Per that paper: Where a handful of donors were concerned, these clonotypes also led the CD3+CD56-NKG2C+ fraction. It is unclear if expanded NKG2C-expressing clones target HCMV antigens.

Sample: PBMCs. The rearrangement links TRBV5-4 to TRBJ2-3, with TRBD2 matching 7 bases. This TCR derives from a woman between 18 and 29 years old in good health. DNA for the CDR3: TGTGCCAGCAGCTTGAGTCTAGCGGTACGAGATACGCAGTATTTT. This encodes CASSLSLAVRDTQYF.